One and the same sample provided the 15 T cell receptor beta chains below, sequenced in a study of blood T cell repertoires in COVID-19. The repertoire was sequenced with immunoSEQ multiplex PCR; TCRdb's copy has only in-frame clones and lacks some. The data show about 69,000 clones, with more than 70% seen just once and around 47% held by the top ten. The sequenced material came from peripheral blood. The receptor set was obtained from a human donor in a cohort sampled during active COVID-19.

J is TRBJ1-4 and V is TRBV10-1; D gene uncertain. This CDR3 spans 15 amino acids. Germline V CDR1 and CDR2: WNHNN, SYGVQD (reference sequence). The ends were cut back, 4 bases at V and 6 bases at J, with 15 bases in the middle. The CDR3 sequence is CASSGGGRTYEKLFF. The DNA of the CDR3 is TGCGCCAGCAGTGGAGGCGGGCGGACCTATGAAAAACTGTTTTTT.

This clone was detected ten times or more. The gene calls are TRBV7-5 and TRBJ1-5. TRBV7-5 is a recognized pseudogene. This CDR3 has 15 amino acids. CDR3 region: CARSFLGSGNQPQHF. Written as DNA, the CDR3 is TGTGCCAGAAGCTTCTTGGGGAGTGGCAATCAGCCCCAGCATTTT.

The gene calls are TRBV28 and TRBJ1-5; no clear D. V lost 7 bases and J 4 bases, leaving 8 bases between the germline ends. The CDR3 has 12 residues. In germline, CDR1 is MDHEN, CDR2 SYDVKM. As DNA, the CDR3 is TGTGCCAGCACCTCTCGGAATCAGCCCCAGCATTTT. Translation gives CASTSRNQPQHF.

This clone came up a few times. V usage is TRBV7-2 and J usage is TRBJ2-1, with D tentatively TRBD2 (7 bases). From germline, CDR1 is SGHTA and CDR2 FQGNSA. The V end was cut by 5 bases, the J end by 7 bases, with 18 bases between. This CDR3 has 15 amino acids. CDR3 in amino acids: CASSDRRGAGNEQFF. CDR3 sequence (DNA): TGTGCCAGCAGCGATAGACGGGGGGCTGGGAATGAGCAGTTCTTC.

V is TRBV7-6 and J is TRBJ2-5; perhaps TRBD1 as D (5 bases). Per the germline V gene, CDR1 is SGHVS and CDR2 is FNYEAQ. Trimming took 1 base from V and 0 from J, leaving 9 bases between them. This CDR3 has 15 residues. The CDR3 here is CASSLGTKYQETQYF. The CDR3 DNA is TGTGCCAGCAGCTTAGGGACAAAGTACCAAGAGACCCAGTACTTC.

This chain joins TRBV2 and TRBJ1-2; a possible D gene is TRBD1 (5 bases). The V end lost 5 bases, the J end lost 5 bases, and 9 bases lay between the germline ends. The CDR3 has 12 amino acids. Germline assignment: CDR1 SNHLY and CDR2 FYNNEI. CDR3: CASSLRGYGYTF. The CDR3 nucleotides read TGTGCCAGCAGTCTAAGGGGTTATGGCTACACCTTC.

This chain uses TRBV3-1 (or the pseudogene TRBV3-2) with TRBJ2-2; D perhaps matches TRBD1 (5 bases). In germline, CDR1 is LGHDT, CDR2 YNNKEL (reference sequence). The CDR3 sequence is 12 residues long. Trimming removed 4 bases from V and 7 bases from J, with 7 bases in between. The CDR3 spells CASSRGSGELFF. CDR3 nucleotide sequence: TGTGCCAGCAGCCGGGGCAGCGGGGAGCTGTTTTTT.

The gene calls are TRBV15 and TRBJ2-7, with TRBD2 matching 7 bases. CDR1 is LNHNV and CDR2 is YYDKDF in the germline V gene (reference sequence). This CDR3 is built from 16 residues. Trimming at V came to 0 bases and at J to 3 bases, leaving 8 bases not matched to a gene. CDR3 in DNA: TGTGCCACCAGCAGAGATCCCGGGGCTAGCGGCTACGAGCAGTACTTC. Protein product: CATSRDPGASGYEQYF.

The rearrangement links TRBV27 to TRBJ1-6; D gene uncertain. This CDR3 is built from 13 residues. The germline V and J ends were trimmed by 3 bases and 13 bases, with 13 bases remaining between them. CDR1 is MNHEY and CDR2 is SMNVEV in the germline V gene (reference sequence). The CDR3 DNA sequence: TGTGCCAGCAGTTTCCAGTCCCTGTCCCCCCTCCACTTT. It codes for CASSFQSLSPLHF.

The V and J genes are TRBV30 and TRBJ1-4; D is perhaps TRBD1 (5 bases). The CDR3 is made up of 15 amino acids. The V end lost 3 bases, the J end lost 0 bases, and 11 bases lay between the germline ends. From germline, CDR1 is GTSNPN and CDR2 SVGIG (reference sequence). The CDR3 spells CAWSAGGATNEKLFF. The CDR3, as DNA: TGTGCCTGGAGCGCCGGGGGGGCAACTAATGAAAAACTGTTTTTT.

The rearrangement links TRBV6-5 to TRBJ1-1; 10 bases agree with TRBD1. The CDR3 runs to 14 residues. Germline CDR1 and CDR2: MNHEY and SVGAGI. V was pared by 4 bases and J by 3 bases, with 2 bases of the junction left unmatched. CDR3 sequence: CASSLTGGDTEAFF. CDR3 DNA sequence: TGTGCCAGCAGTTTGACAGGGGGCGACACTGAAGCTTTCTTT.

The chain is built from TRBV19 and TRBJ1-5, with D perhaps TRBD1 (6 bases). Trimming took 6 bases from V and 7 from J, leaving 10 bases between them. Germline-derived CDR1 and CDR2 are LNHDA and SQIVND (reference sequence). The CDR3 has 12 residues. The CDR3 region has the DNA TGTGCCAGTAGACAGGGCTCCCAGCCCCAGCATTTT. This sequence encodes CASRQGSQPQHF. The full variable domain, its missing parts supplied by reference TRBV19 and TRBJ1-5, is DGGITQSPKYLFRKEGQNVTLSCEQNLNHDAMYWYRQDPGQGLRLIYYSQIVNDFQKGDIAEGYSVSREKKESFPLTVTSAQKNPTAFYLCASRQGSQPQHFGDGTRLSIL.

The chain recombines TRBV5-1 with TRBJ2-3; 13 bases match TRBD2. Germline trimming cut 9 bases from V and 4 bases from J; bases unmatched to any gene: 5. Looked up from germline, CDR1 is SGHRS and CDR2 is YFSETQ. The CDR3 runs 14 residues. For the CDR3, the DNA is TGCGCCACCGGACTAGCGGGAGCCTCAGATACGCAGTATTTT. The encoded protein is CATGLAGASDTQYF.

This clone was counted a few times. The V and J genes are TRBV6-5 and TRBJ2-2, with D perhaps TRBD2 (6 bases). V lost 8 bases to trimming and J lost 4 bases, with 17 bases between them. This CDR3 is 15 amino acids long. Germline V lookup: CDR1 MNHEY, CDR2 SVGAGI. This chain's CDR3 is CASQSRGFTTGELFF. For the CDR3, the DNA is TGTGCCAGCCAGTCCCGGGGGTTCACCACCGGGGAGCTGTTTTTT.

As DNA, the CDR3 is TGTGCCACCAGCAGAGATCGTCAGCCCCAGCATTTT. Translating it yields CATSRDRQPQHF. The chain employs TRBV15 and TRBJ1-5; D remains ambiguous. The CDR3 contains 12 residues. Germline CDR1 and CDR2: LNHNV and YYDKDF (reference sequence). Between the trimmed V and J ends, which lost 0 bases and 6 bases, there was a span of 3 bases.